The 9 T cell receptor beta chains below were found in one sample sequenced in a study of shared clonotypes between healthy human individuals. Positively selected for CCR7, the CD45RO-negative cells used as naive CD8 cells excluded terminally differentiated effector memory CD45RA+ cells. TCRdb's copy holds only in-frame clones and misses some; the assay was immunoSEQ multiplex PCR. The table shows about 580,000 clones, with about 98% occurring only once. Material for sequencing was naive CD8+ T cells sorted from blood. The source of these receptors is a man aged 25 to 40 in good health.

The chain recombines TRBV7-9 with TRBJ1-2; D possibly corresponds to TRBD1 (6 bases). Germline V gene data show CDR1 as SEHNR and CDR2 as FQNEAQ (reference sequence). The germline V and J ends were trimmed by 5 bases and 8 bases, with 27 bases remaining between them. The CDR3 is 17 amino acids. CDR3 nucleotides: TGTGCCAGCAGCCAAGACCTCCGAGGACAGAGGGAGGAGGGCTACACCTTC. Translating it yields CASSQDLRGQREEGYTF.

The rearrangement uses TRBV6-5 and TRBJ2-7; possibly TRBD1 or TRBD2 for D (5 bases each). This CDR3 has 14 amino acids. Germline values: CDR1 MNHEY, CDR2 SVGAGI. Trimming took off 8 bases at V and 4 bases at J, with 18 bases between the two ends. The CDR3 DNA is TGTGCCAGCGAGGGATGGCAGGGTATTTACGAGCAGTACTTC. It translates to CASEGWQGIYEQYF.

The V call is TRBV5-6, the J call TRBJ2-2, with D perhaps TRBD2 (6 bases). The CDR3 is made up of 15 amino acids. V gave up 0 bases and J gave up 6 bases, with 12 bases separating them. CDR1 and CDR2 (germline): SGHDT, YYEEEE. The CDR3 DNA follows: TGTGCCAGCAGCTTGGGGCGGGATCGGGCCGGGGAGCTGTTTTTT. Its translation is CASSLGRDRAGELFF.

CDR3 loop: CASSGTGTETYEQYF. CDR3 sequence (DNA): TGTGCCAGCAGTGGTACCGGGACAGAGACCTACGAGCAGTACTTC. J is TRBJ2-7 and V is TRBV9; 7 bases match TRBD1. Germline CDR1 and CDR2: SGDLS and YYNGEE. Trimming removed 5 bases from V and 2 bases from J; junction bases left unmatched: 10. This CDR3 has 15 amino acids.

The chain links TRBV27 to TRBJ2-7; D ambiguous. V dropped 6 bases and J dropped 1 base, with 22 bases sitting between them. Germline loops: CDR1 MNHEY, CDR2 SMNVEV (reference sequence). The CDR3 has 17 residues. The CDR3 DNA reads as TGTGCCAGCAGCTCCCACCTCTCCGGTTGGGATTCCTACGAGCAGTACTTC. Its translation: CASSSHLSGWDSYEQYF.

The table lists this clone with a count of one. The CDR3 loop reads CASSSPRRGTEAFF. Written as DNA, the CDR3 is TGTGCCAGCAGCTCCCCTAGACGGGGCACTGAAGCTTTCTTT. The chain couples TRBV7-9 to TRBJ1-1, with D unclear. V lost 4 bases and J lost 4, with 13 bases in between. This CDR3 is 14 amino acids long. Germline V CDR1 and CDR2: SEHNR, FQNEAQ (reference sequence).

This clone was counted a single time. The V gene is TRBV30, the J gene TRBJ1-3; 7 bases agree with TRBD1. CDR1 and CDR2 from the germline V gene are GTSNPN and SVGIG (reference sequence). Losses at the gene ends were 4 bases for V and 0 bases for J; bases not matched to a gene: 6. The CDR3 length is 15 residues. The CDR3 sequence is CAWIAGQISGNTIYF. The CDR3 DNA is TGTGCCTGGATTGCGGGACAGATCTCTGGAAACACCATATATTTT.

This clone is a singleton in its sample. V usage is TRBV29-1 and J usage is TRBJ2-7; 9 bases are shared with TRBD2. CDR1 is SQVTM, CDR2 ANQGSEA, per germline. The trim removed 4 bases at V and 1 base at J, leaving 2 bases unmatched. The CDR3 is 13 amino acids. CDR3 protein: CSVVAGESYEQYF. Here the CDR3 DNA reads TGCAGCGTTGTAGCGGGAGAGTCCTACGAGCAGTACTTC.

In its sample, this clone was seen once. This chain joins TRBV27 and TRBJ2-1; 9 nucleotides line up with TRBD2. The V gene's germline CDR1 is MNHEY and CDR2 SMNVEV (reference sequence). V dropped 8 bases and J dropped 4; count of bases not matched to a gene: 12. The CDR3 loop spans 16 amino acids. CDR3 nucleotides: TGTGCCAGCCGAGACTCCGGGCTAGCGGGATACAATGAGCAGTTCTTC. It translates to CASRDSGLAGYNEQFF.